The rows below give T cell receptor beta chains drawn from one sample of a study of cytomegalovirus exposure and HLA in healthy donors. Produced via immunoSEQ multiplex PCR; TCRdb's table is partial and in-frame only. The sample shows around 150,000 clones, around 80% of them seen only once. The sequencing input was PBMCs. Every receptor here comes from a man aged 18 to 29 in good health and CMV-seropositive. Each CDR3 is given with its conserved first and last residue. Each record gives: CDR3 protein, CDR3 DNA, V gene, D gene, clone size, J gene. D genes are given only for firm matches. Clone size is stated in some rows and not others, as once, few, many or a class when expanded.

cdr3_aa: CASSLARVNTEAFF
cdr3_nt: TGTGCCAGCAGCTTGGCCAGGGTGAACACTGAAGCTTTCTTT
v_call: TRBV5-4
d_call: NA
clone_size: NA
j_call: TRBJ1-1

cdr3_aa: CASSAEGGNTIYF
cdr3_nt: TGTGCCAGCAGCGCGGAGGGGGGAAACACCATATATTTT
v_call: TRBV9
d_call: NA
clone_size: NA
j_call: TRBJ1-3

cdr3_aa: CASSWTAAGVPGELFF
cdr3_nt: TGTGCCAGCAGTTGGACCGCAGCGGGAGTACCCGGGGAGCTGTTTTTT
v_call: TRBV6-5
d_call: TRBD2
clone_size: NA
j_call: TRBJ2-2

cdr3_aa: CASSLGGDEQFF
cdr3_nt: TGTGCCAGCAGCTTGGGGGGGGATGAGCAGTTCTTC
v_call: TRBV11-3
d_call: TRBD2
clone_size: NA
j_call: TRBJ2-1

cdr3_aa: CASSSAHSGYTF
cdr3_nt: TGTGCCAGCAGTTCCGCGCACTCTGGCTACACCTTC
v_call: TRBV27
d_call: NA
clone_size: NA
j_call: TRBJ1-2

cdr3_aa: CASSLRGTGEDEQFF
cdr3_nt: TGTGCCAGCAGCTTACGGGGGACAGGGGAGGATGAGCAGTTCTTC
v_call: TRBV11-2
d_call: TRBD1
clone_size: NA
j_call: TRBJ2-1

cdr3_aa: CASSSQWGSNQPQHF
cdr3_nt: TGTGCCAGCAGCTCCCAATGGGGCAGCAATCAGCCCCAGCATTTT
v_call: TRBV7-2
d_call: NA
clone_size: NA
j_call: TRBJ1-5

cdr3_aa: CASNPSGGWGSSYEQYF
cdr3_nt: TGTGCCAGCAACCCCAGCGGAGGGTGGGGGAGCTCCTACGAGCAGTACTTC
v_call: TRBV7-9
d_call: NA
clone_size: few
j_call: TRBJ2-7

cdr3_aa: CASSFSPRDRDFTF
cdr3_nt: TGTGCCAGCAGTTTTTCGCCAAGGGACCGGGACTTCACCTTC
v_call: TRBV27
d_call: NA
clone_size: NA
j_call: TRBJ1-2

cdr3_aa: CASSQARGLNTEAFF
cdr3_nt: TGTGCCAGCAGCCAAGCAAGGGGTTTGAACACTGAAGCTTTCTTT
v_call: TRBV14
d_call: NA
clone_size: NA
j_call: TRBJ1-1

cdr3_aa: CASSPFQGGNSPLHF
cdr3_nt: TGTGCCAGCAGCCCGTTTCAGGGTGGGAATTCACCCCTCCACTTT
v_call: TRBV9
d_call: NA
clone_size: NA
j_call: TRBJ1-6

cdr3_aa: CASSRTSGSTGELFF
cdr3_nt: TGTGCCAGCTCGCGGACTAGCGGGTCAACCGGGGAGCTGTTTTTT
v_call: TRBV18
d_call: TRBD2
clone_size: NA
j_call: TRBJ2-2

cdr3_aa: CASSIGSPTVDTQYF
cdr3_nt: TGTGCCAGTAGTATAGGTAGCCCAACGGTAGATACGCAGTATTTT
v_call: TRBV19
d_call: NA
clone_size: NA
j_call: TRBJ2-3

cdr3_aa: CASLRRGTVAQHF
cdr3_nt: TGTGCCAGCCTGAGGCGGGGTACGGTAGCCCAGCATTTT
v_call: TRBV19
d_call: NA
clone_size: NA
j_call: TRBJ1-5

cdr3_aa: CASSLAYDTANYGYTF
cdr3_nt: TGTGCCAGCAGCTTAGCTTATGACACCGCCAACTATGGCTACACCTTC
v_call: TRBV7-2
d_call: NA
clone_size: NA
j_call: TRBJ1-2

cdr3_aa: CASSGDRVDQPQHF
cdr3_nt: TGTGCCAGCAGTGGGGACAGGGTGGATCAGCCCCAGCATTTT
v_call: TRBV2
d_call: TRBD1
clone_size: NA
j_call: TRBJ1-5

cdr3_aa: CASSLVSAGQPQHF
cdr3_nt: TGTGCCAGCAGCTTAGTCTCCGCCGGTCAGCCCCAGCATTTT
v_call: TRBV7-2
d_call: NA
clone_size: NA
j_call: TRBJ1-5

cdr3_aa: CATAQGRFVEQFF
cdr3_nt: TGTGCCACCGCCCAGGGTAGGTTCGTCGAGCAGTTCTTC
v_call: TRBV11-2
d_call: NA
clone_size: NA
j_call: TRBJ2-1

cdr3_aa: CASSLELNEKLFF
cdr3_nt: TGTGCCAGCAGCTTAGAGCTGAATGAAAAACTGTTTTTT
v_call: TRBV7-2
d_call: NA
clone_size: NA
j_call: TRBJ1-4

cdr3_aa: CASSEALRQGEQPQHF
cdr3_nt: TGTGCCAGCAGTGAAGCCCTGCGACAGGGTGAACAGCCCCAGCATTTT
v_call: TRBV6-1
d_call: TRBD1
clone_size: once
j_call: TRBJ1-5

cdr3_aa: CAGSLVVQGNEQFF
cdr3_nt: TGTGCCGGCAGCTTAGTGGTACAGGGGAATGAGCAGTTCTTC
v_call: TRBV7-9
d_call: TRBD1
clone_size: NA
j_call: TRBJ2-1

cdr3_aa: CAIRSGTGFTDTQYF
cdr3_nt: TGTGCCATCAGGTCCGGGACAGGGTTCACAGATACGCAGTATTTT
v_call: TRBV10-3
d_call: TRBD1
clone_size: few
j_call: TRBJ2-3

cdr3_aa: CASTDRDHYGYTF
cdr3_nt: TGTGCCAGCACCGACAGGGACCACTATGGCTACACCTTC
v_call: TRBV28
d_call: TRBD1
clone_size: NA
j_call: TRBJ1-2

cdr3_aa: CASSPRGSLNTEAFF
cdr3_nt: TGTGCCAGCAGCCCCCGTGGGAGTCTGAACACTGAAGCTTTCTTT
v_call: TRBV14
d_call: NA
clone_size: NA
j_call: TRBJ1-1

cdr3_aa: CAWARERNSPLHF
cdr3_nt: TGTGCCTGGGCTCGGGAAAGGAATTCACCCCTCCACTTT
v_call: TRBV30
d_call: NA
clone_size: NA
j_call: TRBJ1-6

cdr3_aa: CASSGQGINEQFF
cdr3_nt: TGTGCCAGCTCGGGACAGGGGATAAATGAGCAGTTCTTC
v_call: TRBV5-4
d_call: TRBD1
clone_size: NA
j_call: TRBJ2-1

cdr3_aa: CASQTMTGPGANVLTF
cdr3_nt: TGTGCCAGCCAAACCATGACAGGCCCTGGGGCCAACGTCCTGACTTTC
v_call: TRBV6-8
d_call: NA
clone_size: NA
j_call: TRBJ2-6

cdr3_aa: CASSDIAGRGNEQFF
cdr3_nt: TGCGCCAGCAGTGATATAGCGGGCAGAGGGAATGAGCAGTTCTTC
v_call: TRBV10-1
d_call: TRBD2
clone_size: once
j_call: TRBJ2-1

cdr3_aa: CASSILPQSSSNQPQHF
cdr3_nt: TGTGCCAGTAGTATCCTCCCCCAGTCGTCAAGCAATCAGCCCCAGCATTTT
v_call: TRBV19
d_call: NA
clone_size: NA
j_call: TRBJ1-5

cdr3_aa: CASSAGGNTDTQYF
cdr3_nt: TGCGCCAGCAGCGCGGGGGGGAACACAGATACGCAGTATTTT
v_call: TRBV5-1
d_call: TRBD2
clone_size: NA
j_call: TRBJ2-3

cdr3_aa: CASSTRASGRYNEQFF
cdr3_nt: TGTGCCAGTAGCACCCGGGCTAGCGGGAGATACAATGAGCAGTTCTTC
v_call: TRBV19
d_call: TRBD2
clone_size: NA
j_call: TRBJ2-1